One and the same sample provided the 23 T cell receptor beta chains below, sequenced in a study of OX40 agonist ivuxolimab in advanced cancers. The method was immunoSEQ multiplex PCR; TCRdb's version includes in-frame clones alone and lacks a portion of them. The data contain 45,000 to 50,000 clones, around nine tenths of them singletons. The specimen comprised CD4+ or CD8+ T cells sorted from blood, sampled in a trial of the OX40 agonist ivuxolimab. The source of these receptors is an adult with an advanced solid tumor such as melanoma, head and neck, liver or kidney cancer.

This rearrangement joins TRBV7-9 to TRBJ2-4; the match to TRBD2 covers 7 bases. After removal of 5 bases from V and 0 bases from J, the junction contained 4 bases not matched to a gene. The germline CDR1 and CDR2 sequences are SEHNR and FQNEAQ (reference sequence). The CDR3 consists of 15 residues. The CDR3 coding sequence is TGTGCCAGCAGCCCTAGCGGTCTAGCCAAAAACATTCAGTACTTC. Its protein product is CASSPSGLAKNIQYF. The variable domain in full, completed from reference TRBV7-9 and TRBJ2-4, reads DTGVSQNPRHKITKRGQNVTFRCDPISEHNRLYWYRQTLGQGPEFLTYFQNEAQLEKSRLLSDRFSAERPKGSFSTLEIQRTEQGDSAMYLCASSPSGLAKNIQYFGAGTRLSVL.

Here the CDR3 DNA reads TGTGCCAGCAGCCTCTCCCGGGGGGGAGGGTTGGAGCAGTTCTTC. This gives the protein CASSLSRGGGLEQFF. The J gene is TRBJ2-1, the V gene TRBV11-3, with 8 bases fitting TRBD2. The ends lost 5 bases at V and 10 bases at J; junction bases unmatched: 13. The CDR3 consists of 15 residues. Germline CDR1 reads SGHNT; CDR2 reads YENEEA.

The chain couples TRBV10-1 to TRBJ2-7; 10 bases line up with TRBD1. Looked up from germline, CDR1 is WNHNN and CDR2 is SYGVQD (reference sequence). Losses at the gene ends were 5 bases for V and 1 base for J; bases not matched to a gene: 5. The CDR3 sequence is 15 residues long. As DNA, the CDR3 is TGCGCCAGCAGTCAGGGACAGGGGACTTCCTACGAGCAGTACTTC. It is translated as CASSQGQGTSYEQYF.

The rearrangement joins TRBV6-5 to TRBJ2-7, with D perhaps matching TRBD2 (8 bases). The CDR3 sequence is 16 residues long. CDR1 and CDR2 (germline): MNHEY, SVGAGI. The germline V and J ends were trimmed by 4 bases and 1 base, with 17 bases remaining between them. In nucleotides, the CDR3 is TGTGCCAGCAGTTCCGCGGGGGGACAGTCTTCCTACGAGCAGTACTTC. Encoded protein: CASSSAGGQSSYEQYF.

In the case of this clone: One end of the junction is discordant with germline, which a read error may explain. This chain joins TRBV7-7 and TRBJ2-5; D is possibly TRBD2 (6 bases). Germline CDR1 and CDR2: SSHAT and FNYEAQ (reference sequence). The CDR3 length is 14 residues. CDR3 DNA sequence: TGTGCTAGCAGCCAATCGGGACTTGGAGAGACCCAGTACTTC. Protein product: CASSQSGLGETQYF.

The chain employs TRBV6-5 and TRBJ2-7; D may be TRBD1 or TRBD2 (5 bases each). V was clipped by 2 bases and J by 6 bases, with 14 bases between them. CDR1 and CDR2 from the germline V gene are MNHEY and SVGAGI. The CDR3 sequence is 14 residues long. This CDR3 reads CASSYAGRDGEQYF. Written as DNA, the CDR3 is TGTGCCAGCAGTTACGCTGGCAGGGACGGCGAGCAGTACTTC.

J is TRBJ2-5 and V is TRBV2; 8 nucleotides align to TRBD1. The CDR3 has 13 amino acids. The V and J ends lost 5 bases and 3 bases, in that order; junction bases with no gene match: 2. Per germline, CDR1 SNHLY and CDR2 FYNNEI. The CDR3 protein is CASSQGAEETQYF. CDR3 sequence (DNA): TGTGCCAGCAGTCAGGGGGCAGAAGAGACCCAGTACTTC.

This clone was detected only once. The chain employs TRBV10-2 and TRBJ2-7; D is undetermined. CDR3 length equals 13 residues. Trimming cost V 6 bases and J 2 bases, with 11 bases left between them. Germline CDR1 and CDR2: WSHSY and SAAADI. The CDR3 sequence is CASRQTVTYEQYF. The CDR3 DNA reads TGCGCCAGCAGGCAAACAGTTACCTACGAGCAGTACTTC.

The gene calls are TRBV6-5 and TRBJ2-7, with a tentative D call TRBD2 (7 bases). CDR3 size: 14 residues. Germline V CDR1 and CDR2: MNHEY, SVGAGI. Trimming stripped 6 bases from V and 6 bases from J, with 18 bases between. CDR3 protein: CASRTASGGGEQYF. The CDR3 bases are TGTGCCAGCAGAACCGCGTCGGGGGGCGGCGAGCAGTACTTC.

This clone was seen a single time. The genes are TRBV5-1 and TRBJ2-2; TRBD2 matches 7 bases. From germline, CDR1 is SGHRS and CDR2 YFSETQ. V was clipped by 4 bases and J by 0 bases; unmatched bases: 6. CDR3 size: 16 residues. The CDR3 is CASSLQSGANTGELFF. CDR3 DNA: TGCGCCAGCAGCCTTCAGAGCGGGGCGAACACCGGGGAGCTGTTTTTT.

V and J are TRBV6-4 and TRBJ2-1; 10 bases agree with TRBD2. Unmatched junction bases numbered 5, after V lost 0 bases and J lost 3 bases. This CDR3 contains 17 residues. Germline CDR1 and CDR2: MRHNA and SNTAGT. CDR3 in DNA: TGTGCCAGCAGTGACTCCTTCACTAGCGGGGACTACAATGAGCAGTTCTTC. Its protein is CASSDSFTSGDYNEQFF.

This clone was observed once. This sequence joins TRBV7-3 and TRBJ2-3; TRBD2 aligns across 8 bases. In germline, CDR1 is SGHTA, CDR2 FQGTGA. This CDR3 is 15 amino acids long. V was clipped by 1 base and J by 5 bases; unmatched bases: 5. The chain's CDR3 is CASSLMAGGIDTQYF. In DNA, the CDR3 is TGTGCCAGCAGCTTAATGGCGGGAGGAATAGATACGCAGTATTTT.

The chain carries TRBV11-2 and TRBJ1-1; D is ambiguous. CDR3 size: 12 residues. CDR1 and CDR2 from the germline V gene are SGHAT and FQNNGV. Between the trimmed V and J ends, which lost 3 bases and 7 bases, there was a span of 9 bases. CDR3 amino acids: CASSFAGFEAFF. The CDR3 coding sequence is TGTGCCAGCAGCTTTGCAGGTTTTGAAGCTTTCTTT.

In DNA, the CDR3 is TGTGCCAGCAGCTTAGGCCGGGGACTATACGAGCAGTACTTC. Translating gives CASSLGRGLYEQYF. J is TRBJ2-5 and V is TRBV13, with TRBD2 matching over 7 bases. The assigned J gene may be wrong: the sequence end matches TRBJ2-7 better. The CDR3 covers 14 residues. From germline, CDR1 is PRHDT and CDR2 FYEKMQ (reference sequence).

The chain carries TRBV27 and TRBJ2-4, with D possibly being TRBD1 (6 bases). V was shortened by 3 bases and J by 8 bases, with 14 bases between the two germline ends. Germline CDR1 and CDR2: MNHEY and SMNVEV (reference sequence). The CDR3 contains 14 residues. The DNA for the CDR3 is TGTGCCAGCAGTTTCGGCAGGGGTGGAGACATTCAGTACTTC. Its translation is CASSFGRGGDIQYF.

The rearrangement links TRBV7-9 to TRBJ2-7; the D is unclear. V lost 4 bases to trimming and J lost 7 bases, with 11 bases between them. This CDR3 contains 12 residues. Germline values: CDR1 SEHNR, CDR2 FQNEAQ (reference sequence). In DNA form, the CDR3 reads TGTGCCAGCAGCTCATCCTACGGTGAGCAGTACTTC. Protein: CASSSSYGEQYF.

The J gene is TRBJ2-6, the V gene TRBV29-1, with 9 bases that match TRBD1. This CDR3 is 16 amino acids long. Per germline, CDR1 SQVTM and CDR2 ANQGSEA. CDR3 nucleotide sequence: TGCAGTGCTTCAGGGGGACAGGGAGCTGGGGCCAACGTCCTGACTTTC. Its protein is CSASGGQGAGANVLTF.

The gene calls are TRBV2 and TRBJ1-1, with TRBD1 matching 7 bases. The CDR3 has 13 residues. Looked up from germline, CDR1 is SNHLY and CDR2 is FYNNEI. V lost 3 bases to trimming and J lost 5 bases; unmatched junction nucleotides: 3. The chain's CDR3 is CASSDRGYTEAFF. The CDR3, as DNA: TGTGCCAGCAGTGACAGGGGGTATACTGAAGCTTTCTTT.

This chain joins TRBV5-4 and TRBJ1-1; D is unclear. This CDR3 contains 14 residues. CDR1 is SGHNT and CDR2 is YYREEE in the germline V gene (reference sequence). V was trimmed by 4 bases and J by 2 bases, leaving 12 bases between them. The CDR3 is CASSPIDGNTEAFF. CDR3 nucleotide sequence: TGTGCCAGCAGCCCAATCGACGGTAACACTGAAGCTTTCTTT.

The chain carries TRBV7-8 and TRBJ2-7; D unclear. V lost 5 bases and J 1 base, leaving 12 bases between the germline ends. The CDR3 covers 14 residues. Germline loops: CDR1 SGHVS, CDR2 FQNEAQ. The CDR3 nucleotides are TGTGCCAGCAGCGGCAGGTCGAGGTCCTACGAGCAGTACTTC. Encoded protein: CASSGRSRSYEQYF.

This chain connects TRBV19 to TRBJ2-7, with D hard to call. Trimming left V 1 base short and J 2 bases short, with 12 bases between. The CDR3 loop spans 15 amino acids. The germline V gene encodes CDR1 LNHDA and CDR2 SQIVND (reference sequence). The CDR3 loop is CASSIAQQAAYEQYF. CDR3 bases: TGTGCCAGTAGTATAGCCCAGCAAGCAGCCTACGAGCAGTACTTC. Full variable domain (outside the CDR3, taken from reference TRBV19 and TRBJ2-7): DGGITQSPKYLFRKEGQNVTLSCEQNLNHDAMYWYRQDPGQGLRLIYYSQIVNDFQKGDIAEGYSVSREKKESFPLTVTSAQKNPTAFYLCASSIAQQAAYEQYFGPGTRLTVT.

CDR3 nucleotides: TGTGCCAGCAGCTTCATAATGGCGGGAGGTAGGGAGCAGTTCTTC. It yields the protein CASSFIMAGGREQFF. The J gene is TRBJ2-1, the V gene TRBV11-3, with TRBD2 matching over 8 bases. This CDR3 region has 15 residues. Germline V gives CDR1 SGHNT, CDR2 YENEEA. The J segment lost 10 bases and the V segment lost 3 bases, leaving 11 bases of the junction unmatched. Complete variable domain (other parts from reference TRBV11-3 and TRBJ2-1): EAGVVQSPRYKIIEKKQPVAFWCNPISGHNTLYWYLQNLGQGPELLIRYENEEAVDDSQLPKDRFSAERLKGVDSTLKIQPAELGDSAVYLCASSFIMAGGREQFFGPGTRLTVL.

The chain has TRBV28 and TRBJ1-6; D is uncertain. Germline CDR1 reads MDHEN; CDR2 reads SYDVKM. This CDR3 is built from 14 residues. The ends were cut back, 6 bases at V and 4 bases at J, with 10 bases in the middle. The DNA of the CDR3 is TGTGCCAGCAGCCCGGACGGATATAATTCACCCCTCCACTTT. Translation: CASSPDGYNSPLHF.